There are a few counts of the clone carrying this T cell receptor beta chain. Its antigen is as yet unknown. Germline CDR1 SGHAT, CDR2 FQNNGV. After removal of 4 bases from V and 7 bases from J, the junction contained 18 bases not matched to a gene. The length of the CDR3 is 18 residues. Unique molecular identifiers were incorporated during preparation of the TCRbeta library. MiXCR, applied by TCRdb to the PCR reads, yields one record per CDR3 protein. This sample carries about 200,000 distinct CDR3 sequences, about 7% of them seen once, and the ten largest clones take about 6%. These data originate in a study of T-cell reconstitution after alpha-beta-depleted transplantation in children. The study's findings and limits: T-cell numbers and diversity, one year after transplant, stemmed largely from T cells that were newly produced.

The chain joins TRBV11-2 to TRBJ1-4; 7 bases match TRBD1. The sequencing used PBMCs, collected before TCRalphabeta/CD19-depleted stem cell transplant. This clonotype was obtained from a boy between 2 and 10 years old with acute lymphoblastic leukemia, due to receive a stem cell transplant. The CDR3 DNA follows: TGTGCCAGCAGCTCTACACCAAAAATGACAGGGAGGGGTGAAAAACTGTTTTTT. It codes for CASSSTPKMTGRGEKLFF.